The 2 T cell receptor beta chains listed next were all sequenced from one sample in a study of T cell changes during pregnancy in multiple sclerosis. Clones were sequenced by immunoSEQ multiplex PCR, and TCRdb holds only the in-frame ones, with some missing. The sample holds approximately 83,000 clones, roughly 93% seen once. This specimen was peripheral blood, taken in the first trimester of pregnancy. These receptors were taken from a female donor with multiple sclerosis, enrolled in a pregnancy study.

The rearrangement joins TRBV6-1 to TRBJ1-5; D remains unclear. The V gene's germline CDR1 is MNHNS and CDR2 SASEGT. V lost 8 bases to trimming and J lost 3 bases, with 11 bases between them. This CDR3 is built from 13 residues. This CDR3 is CASGKDYNQPQHF. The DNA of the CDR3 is TGTGCCAGCGGCAAGGACTACAATCAGCCCCAGCATTTT.

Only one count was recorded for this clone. The CDR3, as DNA: TGTGCCAGCAGCTTAGTGGGGACTAGTGTGAATGAGCAGTTCTTC. Amino acid sequence: CASSLVGTSVNEQFF. J is TRBJ2-1 and V is TRBV7-3; 8 nucleotides line up with TRBD2. The V gene's germline CDR1 is SGHTA and CDR2 FQGTGA. The CDR3 sequence is 15 residues long. J gave up 7 bases and V 2 bases, and 7 bases lay outside the gene matches. The variable domain in full, with the rest retrieved from reference TRBV7-3 and TRBJ2-1, is GAGVSQTPSNKVTEKGKYVELRCDPISGHTALYWYRQSLGQGPEFLIYFQGTGAADDSGLPNDRFFAVRPEGSVSTLKIQRTERGDSAVYLCASSLVGTSVNEQFFGPGTRLTVL.